This T cell receptor (beta chain) was identified during a study of T-cell reconstitution after alpha-beta-depleted transplantation in children. Unique molecular identifiers were incorporated into the prepared TCRbeta library. TCRdb re-called the PCR reads with MiXCR, one entry per CDR3 protein. The repertoire consists of some 200,000 distinct CDR3 sequences, with approximately 10% occurring once and the leading ten covering under 30%. The CDR3 loop spans 15 amino acids. Trimming removed 1 base from V and 5 bases from J; junction bases left unmatched: 4. Study-wide points: At the one-year point after transplant, T-cell counts and TCRbeta diversity were found to come mostly from T cells that had been newly produced. Recipient T cells and thymic progenitors that survived were the source of the high TCRbeta diversity seen at day 60 in some patients.

As regards this clonotype: Its antigen is currently unknown.

This sequence joins TRBV12-3 or TRBV12-4 and TRBJ1-3; 8 bases map to TRBD1. The receptor comes from a child in the first two years of life with acute myeloid leukemia, due to receive a stem cell transplant. This material consisted of PBMCs, taken before TCRalphabeta/CD19-depleted stem cell transplant. In DNA, the CDR3 is TGTGCCAGCAGTTTAGGGCAGGGGGCTAGAAACACCATATATTTT. Translation: CASSLGQGARNTIYF.